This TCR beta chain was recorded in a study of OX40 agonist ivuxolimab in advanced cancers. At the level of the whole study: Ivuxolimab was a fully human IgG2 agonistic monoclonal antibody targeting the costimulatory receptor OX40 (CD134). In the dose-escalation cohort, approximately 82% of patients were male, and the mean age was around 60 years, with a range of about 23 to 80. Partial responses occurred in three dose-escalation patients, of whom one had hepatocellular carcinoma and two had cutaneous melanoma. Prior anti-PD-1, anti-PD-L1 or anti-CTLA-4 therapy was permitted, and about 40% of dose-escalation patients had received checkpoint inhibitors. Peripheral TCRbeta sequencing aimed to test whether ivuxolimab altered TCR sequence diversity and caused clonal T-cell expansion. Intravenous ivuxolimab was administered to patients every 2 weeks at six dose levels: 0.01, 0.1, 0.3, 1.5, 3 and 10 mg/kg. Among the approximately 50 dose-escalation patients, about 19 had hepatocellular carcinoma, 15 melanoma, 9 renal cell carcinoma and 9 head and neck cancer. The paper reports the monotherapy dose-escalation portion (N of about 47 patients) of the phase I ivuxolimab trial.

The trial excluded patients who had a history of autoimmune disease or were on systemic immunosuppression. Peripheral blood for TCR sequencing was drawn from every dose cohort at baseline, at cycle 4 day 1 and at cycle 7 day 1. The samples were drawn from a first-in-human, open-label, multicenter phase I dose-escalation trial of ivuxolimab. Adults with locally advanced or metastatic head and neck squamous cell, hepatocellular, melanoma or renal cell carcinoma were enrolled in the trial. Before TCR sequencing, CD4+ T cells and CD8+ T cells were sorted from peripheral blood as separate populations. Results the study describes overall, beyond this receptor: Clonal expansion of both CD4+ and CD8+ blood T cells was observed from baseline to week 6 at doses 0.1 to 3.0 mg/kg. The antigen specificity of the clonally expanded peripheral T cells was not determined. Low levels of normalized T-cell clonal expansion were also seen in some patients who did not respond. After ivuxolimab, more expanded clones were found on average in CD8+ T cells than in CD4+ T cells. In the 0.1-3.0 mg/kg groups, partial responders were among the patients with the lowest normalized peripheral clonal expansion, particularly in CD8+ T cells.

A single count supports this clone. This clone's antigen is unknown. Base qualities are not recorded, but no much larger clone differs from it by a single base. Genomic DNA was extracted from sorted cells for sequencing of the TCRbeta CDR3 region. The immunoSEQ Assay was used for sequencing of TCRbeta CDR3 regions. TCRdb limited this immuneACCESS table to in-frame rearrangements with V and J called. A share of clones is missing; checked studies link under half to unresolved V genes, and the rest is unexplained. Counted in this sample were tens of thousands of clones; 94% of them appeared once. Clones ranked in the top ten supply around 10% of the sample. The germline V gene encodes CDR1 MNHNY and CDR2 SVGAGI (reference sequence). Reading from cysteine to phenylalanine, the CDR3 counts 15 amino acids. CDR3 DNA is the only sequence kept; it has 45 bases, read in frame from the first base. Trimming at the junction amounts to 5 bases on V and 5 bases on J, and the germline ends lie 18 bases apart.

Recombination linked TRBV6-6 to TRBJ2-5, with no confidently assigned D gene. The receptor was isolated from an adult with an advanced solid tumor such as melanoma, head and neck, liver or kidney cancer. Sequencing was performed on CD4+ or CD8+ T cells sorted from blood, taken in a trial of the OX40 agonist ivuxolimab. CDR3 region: CASSPSTETRETQYF. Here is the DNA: TGTGCCAGCAGTCCATCGACGGAAACGAGGGAGACCCAGTACTTC.